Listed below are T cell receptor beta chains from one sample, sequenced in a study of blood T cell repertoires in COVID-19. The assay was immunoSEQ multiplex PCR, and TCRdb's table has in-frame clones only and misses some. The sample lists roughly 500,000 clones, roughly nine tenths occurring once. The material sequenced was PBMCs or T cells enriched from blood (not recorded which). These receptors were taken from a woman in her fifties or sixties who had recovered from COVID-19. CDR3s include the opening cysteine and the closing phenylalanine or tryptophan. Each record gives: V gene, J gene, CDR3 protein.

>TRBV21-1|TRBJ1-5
CASSKGGGPGTNNYSNQPQHF
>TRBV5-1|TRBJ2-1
CASSPWGLAGGLNNEQFF
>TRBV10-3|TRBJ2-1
CAISDPPGSGDYNEQFF
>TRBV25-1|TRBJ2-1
CASSDPVEDEQFF
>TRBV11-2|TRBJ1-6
CASSSVGGGYSPLHF
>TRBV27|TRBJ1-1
CASRPRDGGRNTEAFF
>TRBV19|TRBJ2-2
CASRGTATGELFF
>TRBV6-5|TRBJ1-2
CASSTRQADYGYTF
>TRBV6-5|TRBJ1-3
CASSYSGQSSGNTIYF
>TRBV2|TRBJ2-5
CASSLQGAQGTQYF
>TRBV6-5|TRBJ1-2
CASFRQGRHGYTF
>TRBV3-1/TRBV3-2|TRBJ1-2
CASSQDYRVWGYTF
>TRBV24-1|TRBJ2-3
CATSVAGWTQYF
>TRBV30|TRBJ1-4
CAWSPWTALGEKLFF
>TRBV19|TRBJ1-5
CASSIVPFNQPQHF
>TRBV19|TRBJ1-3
CASRSVSGNTIYF
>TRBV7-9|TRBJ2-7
CASSIPQGTGNEQYF
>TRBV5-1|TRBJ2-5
CASSVTLAGGETQYF
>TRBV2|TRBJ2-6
CASQQFSGANVLTF
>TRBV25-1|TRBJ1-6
CASSPSKGGSSPLHF
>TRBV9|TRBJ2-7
CASSVGGTGKTYEQYF
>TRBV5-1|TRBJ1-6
CASSPDRGTPLHF
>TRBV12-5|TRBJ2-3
CASGLVLAAQTDTQYF
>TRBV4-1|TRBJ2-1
CASSPTRSGSSYNEQFF
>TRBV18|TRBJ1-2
CASSPQPQSFGYGYTF
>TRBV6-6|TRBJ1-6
CASSPRGVGSSPLHF
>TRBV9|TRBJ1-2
CASNRDTNYGYTF
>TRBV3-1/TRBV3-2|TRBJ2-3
CASSQAGTSGGTDTQYF
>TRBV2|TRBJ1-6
CASSSRGLALHF
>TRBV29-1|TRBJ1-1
CSVRRQGDTEAFF
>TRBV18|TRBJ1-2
CASSPSTGNRNYGYTF
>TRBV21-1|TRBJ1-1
CASSAQGAGEAFF
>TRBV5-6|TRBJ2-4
CASSHKNIQYF
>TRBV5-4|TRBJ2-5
CASSLLGLAEQETQYF
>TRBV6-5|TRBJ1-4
CASSTLGGNEKLFF
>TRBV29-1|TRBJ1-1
CSVELAGDNLNTEAFF
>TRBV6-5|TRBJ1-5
CASSYSVDQPQHF
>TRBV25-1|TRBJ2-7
CASRGGRVTYEQYF
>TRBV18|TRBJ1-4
CASSPRSSGNEKLFF
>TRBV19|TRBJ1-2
CASSNGYGYTF
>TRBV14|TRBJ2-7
CASSLLAWGVYEQYF
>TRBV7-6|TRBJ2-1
CASSFGGSRAQFF
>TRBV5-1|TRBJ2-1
CASSWDISSYNEQFF
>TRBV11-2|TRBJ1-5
CASSLVDRNQPQHF
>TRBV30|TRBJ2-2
CAWVPRSGLLTGELFF
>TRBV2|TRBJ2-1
CASSDGGLAGLSSYNEQFF